Given below is one T cell receptor (beta chain) in context. Those with hyperthyroidism were 18 to 65 years old, newly diagnosed, and ill for under 2 months. Exclusion of a patient resulted from uncontrolled infection, other autoimmune disease, pregnancy or lactation. TCR beta CDR3 regions were amplified from RNA transcripts. The TCR CDR3 first-round RT-PCR relied on the HTBI primer set. Each CDR3 protein is one row after TCRdb ran MiXCR on the multiplex PCR reads. This table holds hundreds of thousands of distinct CDR3 sequences, approximately 18% found once. The data were taken from a study of T cells in Graves' hyperthyroidism and ophthalmopathy. The overall study: Peripheral blood was taken when the disease was first diagnosed, before any treatment began.

This CDR3 region has 14 residues. Trimming cost V 6 bases and J 8 bases, with 16 bases left between them. CDR1 and CDR2 from the germline V gene are KGHSH and LQKENI. This clonotype was obtained from a woman in her 50s with Graves' hyperthyroidism that later progressed to Graves' ophthalmopathy. The chain joins TRBV18 to TRBJ1-4; weak D call: TRBD1 (6 bases). Sequencing was done on a sample of blood. The CDR3, as DNA: TGTGCCAGCTCCCTACAGGGAGGAGAGGAAAAACTGTTTTTT. It encodes CASSLQGGEEKLFF.